This T cell receptor beta chain was sequenced in a study of PD-1 blockade in mismatch repair-deficient tumors. The CDR3 runs 11 residues. The germline gives CDR1 SQVTM, CDR2 ANQGSEA. V dropped 5 bases and J dropped 8 bases, with 12 bases sitting between them. Here immunoSEQ multiplex PCR was the method, and the copy in TCRdb shows in-frame clones only, minus some. The sample yields roughly 130,000 clones, 88% seen once. This clone was detected a few times. Sequenced material: peripheral blood, taken almost 74 weeks after starting pembrolizumab. The rearrangement links TRBV29-1 to TRBJ1-2; D remains ambiguous. This clonotype originated in an adult with mismatch repair-deficient cancer. The CDR3 sequence is CSVRGPLGYTF. Written as DNA, the CDR3 is TGCAGCGTTCGAGGGCCACTGGGCTACACCTTC.